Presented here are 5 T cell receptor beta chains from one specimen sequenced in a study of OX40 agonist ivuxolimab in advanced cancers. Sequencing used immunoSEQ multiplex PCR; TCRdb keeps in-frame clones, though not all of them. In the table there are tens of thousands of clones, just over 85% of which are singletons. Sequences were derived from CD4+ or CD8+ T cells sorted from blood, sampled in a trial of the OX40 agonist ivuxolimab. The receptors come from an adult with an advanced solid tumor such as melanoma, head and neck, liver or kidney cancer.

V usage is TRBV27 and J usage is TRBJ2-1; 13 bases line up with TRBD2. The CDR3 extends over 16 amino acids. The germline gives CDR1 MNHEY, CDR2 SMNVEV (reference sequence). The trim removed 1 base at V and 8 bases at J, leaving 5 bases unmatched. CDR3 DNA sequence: TGTGCCAGCAGTTTATTACTAGCGGGAGGGCCAGATGAGCAGTTCTTC. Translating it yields CASSLLLAGGPDEQFF.

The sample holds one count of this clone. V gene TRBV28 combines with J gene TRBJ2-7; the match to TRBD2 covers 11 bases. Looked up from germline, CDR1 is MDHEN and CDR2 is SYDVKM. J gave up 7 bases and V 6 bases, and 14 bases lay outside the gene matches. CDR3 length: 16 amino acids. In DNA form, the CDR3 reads TGTGCCAGCAGACCATCCCCCCTAGCGGGAGGAAGGGAGCAGTACTTC. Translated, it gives CASRPSPLAGGREQYF. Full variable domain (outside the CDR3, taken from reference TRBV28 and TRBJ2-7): DVKVTQSSRYLVKRTGEKVFLECVQDMDHENMFWYRQDPGLGLRLIYFSYDVKMKEKGDIPEGYSVSREKKERFSLILESASTNQTSMYLCASRPSPLAGGREQYFGPGTRLTVT.

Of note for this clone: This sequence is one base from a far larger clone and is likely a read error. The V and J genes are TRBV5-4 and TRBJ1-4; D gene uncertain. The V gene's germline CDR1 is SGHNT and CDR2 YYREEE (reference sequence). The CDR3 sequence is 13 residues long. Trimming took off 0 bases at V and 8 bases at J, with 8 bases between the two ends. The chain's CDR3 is CASSLVGAEKLFF. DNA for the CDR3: TGTGCCAGCAGCTTGGTTGGCGCCGAAAAACTGTTTTTT.

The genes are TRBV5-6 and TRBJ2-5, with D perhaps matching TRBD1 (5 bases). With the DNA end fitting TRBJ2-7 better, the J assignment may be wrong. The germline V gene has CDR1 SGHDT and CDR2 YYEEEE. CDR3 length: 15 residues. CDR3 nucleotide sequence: TGTGCCAGCAGCAGACAGTCCAGATGGGACTACGAGCAGTACTTC. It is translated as CASSRQSRWDYEQYF.

The CDR3 here is CASWTKERGGPGELFF. In DNA, the CDR3 is TGTGCCAGCTGGACGAAGGAGCGGGGGGGCCCCGGGGAGCTGTTTTTT. J is TRBJ2-2 and V is TRBV2; 10 bases align to TRBD2. CDR1 is SNHLY and CDR2 is FYNNEI in the germline V gene. The V and J ends lost 8 bases and 6 bases, in that order; junction bases with no gene match: 12. This CDR3 has 16 residues.